These 20 T cell receptor beta chains originate from one sample sequenced in a study of blood T cells in healthy people across ages. A second PCR of 7 to 11 cycles used a sample-barcoded 5' primer and a J-beta primer mix. In TCRdb, the 5' RACE reads were re-called with MiXCR into one record per CDR3 protein. This sample yields around 800,000 distinct CDR3 sequences, of which about 53% are seen a single time; about two fifths belongs to the top ten. The sequencing sample was made of blood. The receptors derive from an elderly man in good health.

In this sample, this clonotype turned up a few times. This chain uses TRBV20-1 with TRBJ1-2, with 8 nucleotides matching TRBD1. Per the germline V gene, CDR1 is DFQATT and CDR2 is SNEGSKA (reference sequence). V shed 5 bases and J 5 bases; nucleotides not matched to a gene: 4. The CDR3 runs 12 residues. CDR3 sequence (DNA): TGCAGTGCTTTCAGGACAGGGTATGGCTACACCTTC. This translates into CSAFRTGYGYTF.

As to this clonotype: The junction departs from the called germline gene at one end, perhaps through a read error. V gene TRBV7-6 combines with J gene TRBJ2-1; TRBD2 matches 15 bases. Germline CDR1 is SGHVS and CDR2 is FNYEAQ. This CDR3 has 20 amino acids. The CDR3 DNA is TGTACCAGCAGCTCGACACTCGGGACTAGCGGGAGGACCTCCTACAATGAGCAGTTCTTC. It is translated as CTSSSTLGTSGRTSYNEQFF.

The chain employs TRBV20-1 and TRBJ2-1, with 12 bases lining up with TRBD2. Germline V gives CDR1 DFQATT, CDR2 SNEGSKA (reference sequence). The CDR3 covers 18 residues. The V segment lost 3 bases and the J segment 7 bases; nucleotides outside the gene matches: 16. CDR3 in DNA: TGCAGTGCTAGTCGGGGGGGTCTACTAGCGGGAGGAATAAATGAGCAGTTCTTC. It encodes CSASRGGLLAGGINEQFF.

This clonotype turned up a few times. The gene calls are TRBV29-1 and TRBJ2-7; D remains unclear. V lost 0 bases to trimming and J lost 2 bases, with 14 bases between them. The CDR3 sequence is 15 residues long. Germline V gene lookup returns CDR1 SQVTM and CDR2 ANQGSEA. The CDR3 DNA reads TGCAGCGTTGAAGATCGCGGCCAGAACACCTACGAGCAGTACTTC. Translation: CSVEDRGQNTYEQYF.

This chain links TRBV20-1 with TRBJ2-4; D is possibly TRBD2 (6 bases). Gene TRBJ2-7 matches the end of the DNA better, so the J call may be wrong. The CDR3 contains 11 residues. CDR1 is DFQATT, CDR2 SNEGSKA, per germline (reference sequence). The CDR3 DNA reads TGCAGTGCGTTAGGTAGCGGCGAGCAGTACTTC. Its translation: CSALGSGEQYF.

The genes are TRBV18 and TRBJ2-5; D may match TRBD1 or TRBD2 (5 bases each). The V gene lost 6 bases and the J gene lost 11 bases, with 22 bases spanning the gap. The V gene's germline CDR1 is KGHSH and CDR2 LQKENI. This CDR3 spans 14 amino acids. The CDR3 reads CASSIGVGDADQYF. The CDR3 region has the DNA TGTGCCAGCTCTATCGGGGTCGGGGACGCGGATCAGTACTTC.

This clonotype has only a few counts. V is TRBV7-9 and J is TRBJ2-3; no clear D gene. The germline CDR1 and CDR2 sequences are SEHNR and FQNEAQ (reference sequence). This CDR3 contains 13 residues. Trimming pared 0 bases from V and 5 bases from J, leaving 6 bases between. CDR3: CASSLARKDTQYF. The DNA of the CDR3 is TGTGCCAGCAGCTTAGCCCGGAAAGATACGCAGTATTTT. The whole variable domain, remainder taken from reference TRBV7-9 and TRBJ2-3, is DTGVSQNPRHKITKRGQNVTFRCDPISEHNRLYWYRQTLGQGPEFLTYFQNEAQLEKSRLLSDRFSAERPKGSFSTLEIQRTEQGDSAMYLCASSLARKDTQYFGPGTRLTVL.

The V call is TRBV2, the J call TRBJ1-2; tentatively, D is TRBD1 (5 bases). Per germline, CDR1 SNHLY and CDR2 FYNNEI. Trimming left V 1 base short and J 8 bases short, with 14 bases between. The CDR3 is 14 residues long. The CDR3: CASSEVPPGQGYTF. The CDR3 DNA reads TGTGCCAGCAGTGAAGTCCCCCCAGGGCAGGGCTACACCTTC. Drawing the rest from reference TRBV2 and TRBJ1-2, the complete variable domain is EPEVTQTPSHQVTQMGQEVILRCVPISNHLYFYWYRQILGQKVEFLVSFYNNEISEKSEIFDDQFSVERPDGSNFTLKIRSTKLEDSAMYFCASSEVPPGQGYTFGSGTRLTVV.

The chain links TRBV20-1 to TRBJ2-3; 14 bases are shared with TRBD2. This CDR3 is 15 amino acids long. The V gene's germline CDR1 is DFQATT and CDR2 SNEGSKA (reference sequence). V shed 3 bases and J 4 bases; nucleotides not matched to a gene: 3. Here the CDR3 DNA reads TGCAGTGCTAGGGGACTAGCGGGAGACCCAGATACGCAGTATTTT. It specifies CSARGLAGDPDTQYF.

This sequence joins TRBV11-2 and TRBJ2-4; TRBD2 is a possible D gene (6 bases). The DNA end favors TRBJ2-7, so the J call may be wrong. The CDR3 consists of 14 residues. Germline V CDR1 and CDR2: SGHAT, FQNNGV. The CDR3 nucleotides are TGTGCCAGCAGCTTAGGAGGAGGGTTGGACGAGCAGTACTTC. The encoded protein is CASSLGGGLDEQYF.

This clonotype was counted between two and nine times. The genes are TRBV6-1 and TRBJ2-5, with a weak D call TRBD1 (5 bases). The CDR3 is 15 residues long. V was cut by 2 bases and J by 5 bases, with 15 bases left in between. Germline V gene sequence: CDR1 MNHNS, CDR2 SASEGT. Here the CDR3 DNA reads TGTGCCAGCAGTGAATTCCTGGGGCAGGAGGAGACCCAGTACTTC. It codes for CASSEFLGQEETQYF.

This chain connects TRBV20-1 to TRBJ2-7; TRBD2 agrees at 10 bases. V dropped 6 bases and J dropped 2; count of bases not matched to a gene: 4. CDR1 is DFQATT and CDR2 is SNEGSKA in the germline V gene (reference sequence). The CDR3 length is 13 residues. CDR3 protein: CSAATSGPYEQYF. DNA for the CDR3: TGCAGTGCGGCGACTAGCGGGCCCTACGAGCAGTACTTC.

This rearrangement joins TRBV20-1 to TRBJ2-6, with D perhaps TRBD1 (6 bases). Per germline, CDR1 DFQATT and CDR2 SNEGSKA (reference sequence). The CDR3 contains 15 residues. The V and J ends lost 3 bases and 0 bases respectively, with 9 bases between them. For the CDR3, the DNA is TGCAGTGCTAGGAGACAGGACTCTGGGGCCAACGTCCTGACTTTC. Its translation: CSARRQDSGANVLTF.

The genes are TRBV10-3 and TRBJ2-7; D possibly corresponds to TRBD2 (6 bases). From germline, CDR1 is ENHRY and CDR2 SYGVKD. V was cut by 10 bases and J by 7 bases, with 20 bases left in between. This CDR3 contains 13 residues. The CDR3 DNA is TGTGCCACGCGGGGTAGCGGACAATGGGAGCAGTACTTC. It yields the protein CATRGSGQWEQYF.

About this clonotype: At one boundary the junction diverges from the germline segment, which might be a read error. CDR3 region: CASGVVWPTTEAFF. The CDR3 DNA follows: TGCGCTAGTGGTGTGGTATGGCCAACGACTGAAGCTTTCTTT. V usage is TRBV12-5 and J usage is TRBJ1-1, with D unresolved. CDR1 and CDR2 (germline): LGHNT, FRNRAP. The CDR3 spans 14 residues.

The chain employs TRBV15 and TRBJ2-7; unclear D gene. V was trimmed by 0 bases and J by 11 bases, leaving 11 bases between them. The CDR3 runs to 12 residues. The germline CDR1 and CDR2 sequences are LNHNV and YYDKDF (reference sequence). CDR3 region: CATSRDSYPKYF. CDR3 in DNA: TGTGCCACCAGCAGAGATAGCTATCCCAAGTACTTC.

The chain recombines TRBV11-3 with TRBJ2-5, with 12 nucleotides matching TRBD2. Judging by the DNA end, TRBJ2-7 fits better; the J call may be wrong. CDR1 and CDR2 (germline): SGHNT, YENEEA. The CDR3 length is 17 residues. CDR3: CASSLAWTSGDPDEQYF. The CDR3 nucleotides read TGTGCCAGCAGCTTAGCCTGGACTAGCGGGGACCCGGACGAGCAGTACTTC.

The CDR3 region is CASSLFGADGANVLTF. Here the CDR3 DNA reads TGTGCCAGCAGCTTATTTGGGGCTGACGGGGCCAACGTCCTGACTTTC. The V call is TRBV7-9, the J call TRBJ2-6; TRBD1 is a possible D gene (5 bases). The CDR3 runs to 16 residues. The germline V and J ends were trimmed by 2 bases and 4 bases, with 12 bases remaining between them. Germline V gene lookup returns CDR1 SEHNR and CDR2 FQNEAQ (reference sequence). Looking up the rest from reference TRBV7-9 and TRBJ2-6 gives the full variable domain: DTGVSQNPRHKITKRGQNVTFRCDPISEHNRLYWYRQTLGQGPEFLTYFQNEAQLEKSRLLSDRFSAERPKGSFSTLEIQRTEQGDSAMYLCASSLFGADGANVLTFGAGSRLTVL.

The chain recombines TRBV9 with TRBJ2-1; 13 bases are shared with TRBD2. Germline CDR1 SGDLS, CDR2 YYNGEE. This CDR3 contains 17 residues. The V and J ends lost 2 bases and 9 bases, in that order; junction bases with no gene match: 11. This CDR3 reads CASSVGLAGVGAAEQFF. CDR3 nucleotides: TGTGCCAGCAGCGTCGGACTAGCGGGAGTAGGTGCGGCTGAGCAGTTCTTC.

The rearrangement links TRBV5-1 to TRBJ2-1; D may be TRBD2 (6 bases). This CDR3 spans 17 amino acids. The V and J ends lost 2 bases and 9 bases respectively, with 24 bases between them. Germline V gives CDR1 SGHRS, CDR2 YFSETQ. CDR3 DNA: TGCGCCAGCAGCTTCCGAGCGCCGGGAGAGTTATTAAGTGAGCAGTTCTTC. Encoded protein: CASSFRAPGELLSEQFF.